Listed below are T cell receptor beta chains from one sample, sequenced in a study of blood T cells in healthy people across ages. One entry per CDR3 protein, called by TCRdb with MiXCR from the 5' RACE reads. The sample shows some 900,000 distinct CDR3 sequences, 25% to 35% of them seen only once. The sample consisted of blood. Every receptor here comes from a woman aged 80 or over in good health. CDR3s include the opening cysteine and the closing phenylalanine or tryptophan. D genes are given only for firm matches. Size is omitted from some rows. Given values are once, few, many or a class for expanded clones.

V gene	D gene	clone size	J gene	CDR3 DNA	CDR3 protein
TRBV11-2	TRBD1	-	TRBJ2-2	TGTGCCAGCAGCCTCAAACAGGGGGCGCCCGGGGAGCTGTTTTTT	CASSLKQGAPGELFF
TRBV18	-	-	TRBJ1-4	TGTGCCAGCTCACCGCCAACAAGAACTGAAAAACTGTTTTTT	CASSPPTRTEKLFF
TRBV4-2	-	many	TRBJ2-1	TGTGCCAGCAGCCAAGAACTGGCGGCCGAGCAGTTCTTC	CASSQELAAEQFF
TRBV20-1	-	many	TRBJ2-7	TGCAGTGCTAGATCGGGGGGCGCCTACGAGCAGTACTTC	CSARSGGAYEQYF
TRBV5-6	-	few	TRBJ2-3	TGTGCCAGCATGCTCTTCGGGGATACGCAGTATTTT	CASMLFGDTQYF
TRBV20-1	-	-	TRBJ1-2	TGCAGTGCTCTGGAAGCCCACTGGGACTATGGCTACACCTTC	CSALEAHWDYGYTF
TRBV6-5	-	-	TRBJ1-3	TGTGCCAGCAGTTACTCGACCTCCGGCGGAAACACCATATATTTT	CASSYSTSGGNTIYF
TRBV7-2	-	many	TRBJ2-7	TGTGCCAGCAGCTTAAGGGGCGGGCAGTACTTC	CASSLRGGQYF
TRBV20-1	TRBD2	-	TRBJ2-3	TGCAGTGCTATCATTCTAGCGGGAGGAACAGATACGCAGTATTTT	CSAIILAGGTDTQYF
TRBV5-5	-	-	TRBJ2-1	TGTGCCAGCAGCTTTGGCGGGCTGAGCCCCTACAATGAGCAGTTCTTC	CASSFGGLSPYNEQFF
TRBV12-3/TRBV12-4	-	many	TRBJ2-3	TGTGCCAGCACATCCAGGGGAGCTGGGGGTGCGCAGTATTTT	CASTSRGAGGAQYF
TRBV2	-	-	TRBJ1-1	TGTGCCAGCAGTGATGGAAGACAGTATGAAGCTTTCTTT	CASSDGRQYEAFF
TRBV24-1	TRBD1	many	TRBJ2-5	TGTGCCACCAGTGAAGACAGGGGGCGAGAGACCCAGTACTTC	CATSEDRGRETQYF
TRBV7-2	TRBD2	many	TRBJ2-1	TGTGCCAGCAGCTTAGCGGGTAGCGGGGGGCCAAATGAGCAGTTCTTC	CASSLAGSGGPNEQFF
TRBV20-1	-	few	TRBJ2-1	TGCAGTGCAAAGGCCGGGACTCTTAGCTCCTACAATGAGCAGTTCTTC	CSAKAGTLSSYNEQFF
TRBV5-1	-	many	TRBJ2-1	TGCGCCAGCAGCTTGGCACAGGGCGCGCCTTACAATGAGCAGTTCTTC	CASSLAQGAPYNEQFF
TRBV30	TRBD2	many	TRBJ2-5	TGTGCCTGGGCGACTAGCGGGGTAGAGACCCAGTACTTC	CAWATSGVETQYF
TRBV15	TRBD2	-	TRBJ2-5	TGTGCCACCAGCAGAGATCATAGCGGGAGACAAGAGACCCAGTACTTC	CATSRDHSGRQETQYF
TRBV19	TRBD1	-	TRBJ1-2	TGTGCCGGTAGTATAGAGACAGGGACGGGCTACACCTTC	CAGSIETGTGYTF
TRBV28	-	many	TRBJ2-7	TGTGCCAGCAGTTCCGCCGGTCGAGGATTTCCCTACGAGCAGTACTTC	CASSSAGRGFPYEQYF
TRBV7-2	TRBD1	many	TRBJ2-3	TGTGCCAGCAGCTTAGGGAACAGGGGGCGCAGCACAGATACGCAGTATTTT	CASSLGNRGRSTDTQYF
TRBV5-1	-	few	TRBJ1-1	TGCGCCAGCAATGACGAGGGAGGAATCGCTGAAGCTTTCTTT	CASNDEGGIAEAFF
TRBV7-2	-	few	TRBJ1-6	TGTGCCAGCAGCTTTGGGGGGATTAATTCACCCCCCCACTTT	CASSFGGINSPPHF
TRBV10-3	-	-	TRBJ1-2	TGTGCCATCAGTGAGGGCGGCAGTTCTAACTATGGCTACACCTTC	CAISEGGSSNYGYTF
TRBV7-2	-	many	TRBJ2-5	TGTGCCCCTCCGTGGGGAGAGACCCAGTACTTC	CAPPWGETQYF
TRBV12-3/TRBV12-4	-	-	TRBJ1-4	TGTGCCAGCAGTTTTCACGGGACGGATGAAAAACTGTTTTTT	CASSFHGTDEKLFF
TRBV7-2	-	few	TRBJ2-1	TGTGCCAGCAGCTTAGGACTTGGAGAGACCCAGTTCTTC	CASSLGLGETQFF
TRBV7-2	-	many	TRBJ2-1	TGTGCCAGCAGCTTAGGCCCTACAAATGAGCAGTTCTTC	CASSLGPTNEQFF
TRBV27	-	-	TRBJ2-1	TGTGCCAGCATCCGGACTAATTCCGATGAGCAGTTCTTC	CASIRTNSDEQFF
TRBV5-6	TRBD2	few	TRBJ2-5	TGTGCCAGCAGCGACGAGGGGCGGGGGGGCCCCGAGACCCAGTACTTC	CASSDEGRGGPETQYF
TRBV7-9	TRBD1	-	TRBJ1-4	TGTGCCAGCAGCCTACCGACAGGGGGACATGAAAAACTGTTTTTT	CASSLPTGGHEKLFF
TRBV15	-	many	TRBJ2-1	TGTGCCACCAGCAGAGAACAGGGTTATGAGCAGTTCTTC	CATSREQGYEQFF
TRBV25-1	-	-	TRBJ1-4	TGTGCCAGCAGAGAGAGTATTACTAATGAAAAACTGTTTTTT	CASRESITNEKLFF